This TCR beta chain was captured in a study of CD8 T cells in Susac syndrome. General study findings and limits: The study's TCR sequencing and HLA analysis covered a relatively small number of individuals, and the study acknowledged this.

Reverse transcription of about 0.5 to 1 ug RNA used random hexamers. Across 54 Vbeta and 13 Jbeta, TCR beta CDR3 was amplified with immunoSEQ multiplex PCR. One entry per CDR3 protein results from TCRdb running MiXCR on the immunoSEQ multiplex PCR reads. The repertoire has around 80,000 distinct CDR3 sequences, roughly 91% of them found once; the top ten carry under 0.6%. The authors sequenced TCR beta from blood CD8+ and CD4+ T cells. Concerning this clonotype: Its antigen is not known.

V was pared by 6 bases and J by 7 bases, with 12 bases between. CDR1 and CDR2 from the germline V gene are MNHEY and SVGEGT. This CDR3 has 12 residues. The sequence was obtained from a human donor with multiple sclerosis. The sequenced material came from CD8+ T cells from PBMCs. J is TRBJ1-2 and V is TRBV6-2 or TRBV6-3, with D possibly matching TRBD1 (6 bases). The CDR3: CASRSGDFGYTF. In DNA form, the CDR3 reads TGTGCCAGCAGATCAGGGGACTTTGGCTACACCTTC.